This TCR beta chain was profiled in a study of beta chain features in type 1 diabetes. Worth noting for this clone: As yet, its antigen is unknown.

General study points: The study found moderately but significantly shorter TCRB CDR3s in all four CD4+ subsets of Type 1 diabetes patients. Sequencing from cDNA could over-represent high-TCR-expressing cells. The similarity of naive, central memory and Treg TCRB repertoires appeared greater among patients than among healthy donors.

Expressed TCRB transcripts were sequenced after all isolated RNA was converted to cDNA. Read counts averaged around 3.6 million for samples of naive, central memory and regulatory T cells. Sequencing was performed with immunoSEQ multiplex PCR; in TCRdb, only in-frame clones are kept and a portion is missing. This repertoire shows 600,000 or so clones, more than 12% found once; its top ten account for 0.035% to 0.04%. This clonotype originated in a man aged 18 to 29 with type 1 diabetes. The sequenced sample was naive CD4+ T cells from blood.

The CDR3 region has the DNA TGTGCCAGTAGCCTAGGACGAACGGGGACTGAAGCTTTCTTT. This codes for CASSLGRTGTEAFF. The chain links TRBV19 to TRBJ1-1, with no clear D. Germline V gene data show CDR1 as LNHDA and CDR2 as SQIVND (reference sequence). Between the trimmed V and J ends, which lost 6 bases and 5 bases, there was a span of 16 bases. The CDR3 consists of 14 residues.